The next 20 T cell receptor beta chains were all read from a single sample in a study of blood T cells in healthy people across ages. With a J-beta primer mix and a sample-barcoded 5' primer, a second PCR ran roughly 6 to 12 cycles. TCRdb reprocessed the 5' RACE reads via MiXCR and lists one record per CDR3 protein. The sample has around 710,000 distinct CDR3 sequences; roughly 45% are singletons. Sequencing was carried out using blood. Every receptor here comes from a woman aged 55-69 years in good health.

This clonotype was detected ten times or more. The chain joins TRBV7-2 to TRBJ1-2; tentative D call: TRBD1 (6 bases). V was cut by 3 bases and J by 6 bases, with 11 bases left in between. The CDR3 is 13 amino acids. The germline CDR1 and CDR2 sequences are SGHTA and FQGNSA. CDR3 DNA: TGTGCCAGCAGCTTCCCAGGGGCTCATGGCTACACCTTC. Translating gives CASSFPGAHGYTF. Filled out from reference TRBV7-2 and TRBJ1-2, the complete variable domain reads GAGVSQSPSNKVTEKGKDVELRCDPISGHTALYWYRQSLGQGLEFLIYFQGNSAPDKSGLPSDRFSAERTGGSVSTLTIQRTQQEDSAVYLCASSFPGAHGYTFGSGTRLTVV.

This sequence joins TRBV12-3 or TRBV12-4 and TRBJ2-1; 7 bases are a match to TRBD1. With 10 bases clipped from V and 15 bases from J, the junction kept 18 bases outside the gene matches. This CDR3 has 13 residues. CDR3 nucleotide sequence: TGTGCCAACAGCCGCCCCTTAGGGGGCCCACGGTTCTTC. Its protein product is CANSRPLGGPRFF.

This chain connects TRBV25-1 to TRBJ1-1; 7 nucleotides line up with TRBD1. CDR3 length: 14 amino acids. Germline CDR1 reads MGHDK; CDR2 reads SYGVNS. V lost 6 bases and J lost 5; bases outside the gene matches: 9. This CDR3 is CASSPGQFATEAFF. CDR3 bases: TGTGCCAGCAGCCCGGGACAGTTTGCGACTGAAGCTTTCTTT.

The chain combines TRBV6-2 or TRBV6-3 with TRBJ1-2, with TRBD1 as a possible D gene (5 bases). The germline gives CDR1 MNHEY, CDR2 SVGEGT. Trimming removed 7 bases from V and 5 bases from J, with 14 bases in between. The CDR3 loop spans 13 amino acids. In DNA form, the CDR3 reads TGTGCCAGCACCCTGACAGAAGCTTATGGCTACACCTTC. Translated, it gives CASTLTEAYGYTF.

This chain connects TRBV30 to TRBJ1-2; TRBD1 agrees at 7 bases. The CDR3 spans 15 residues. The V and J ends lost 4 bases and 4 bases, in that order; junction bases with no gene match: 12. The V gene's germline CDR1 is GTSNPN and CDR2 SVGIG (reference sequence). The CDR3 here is CAWIFSGQSRYGYTF. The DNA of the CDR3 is TGTGCCTGGATCTTCTCGGGACAGTCGCGCTATGGCTACACCTTC.

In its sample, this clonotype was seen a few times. CDR3 sequence (DNA): TGTGCCAGCAGTCGAGGTGGGGGGTCCGGGGAGCTGTTTTTT. Translated: CASSRGGGSGELFF. The chain employs TRBV27 and TRBJ2-2; D possibly corresponds to TRBD2 (6 bases). V was shortened by 5 bases and J by 6 bases, with 13 bases between the two germline ends. This CDR3 comprises 14 residues. Germline V lookup: CDR1 MNHEY, CDR2 SMNVEV (reference sequence).

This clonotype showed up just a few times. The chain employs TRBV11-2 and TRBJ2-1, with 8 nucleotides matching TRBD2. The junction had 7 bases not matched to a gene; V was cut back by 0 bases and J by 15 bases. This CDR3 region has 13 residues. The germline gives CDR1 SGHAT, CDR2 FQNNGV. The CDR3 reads CASSLEGAGGMFF. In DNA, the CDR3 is TGTGCCAGCAGCTTAGAAGGCGCGGGAGGTATGTTCTTC.

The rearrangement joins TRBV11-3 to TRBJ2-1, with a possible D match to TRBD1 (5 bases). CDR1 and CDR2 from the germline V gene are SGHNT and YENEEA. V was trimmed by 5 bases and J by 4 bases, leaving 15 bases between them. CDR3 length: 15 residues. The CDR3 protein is CASSTGISGYNEQFF. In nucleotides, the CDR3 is TGTGCCAGCAGCACAGGCATTAGTGGGTACAATGAGCAGTTCTTC.

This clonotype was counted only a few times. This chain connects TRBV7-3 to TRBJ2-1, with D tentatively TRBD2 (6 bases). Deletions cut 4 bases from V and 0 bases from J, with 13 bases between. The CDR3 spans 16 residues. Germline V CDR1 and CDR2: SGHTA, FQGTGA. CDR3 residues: CASSSASGDSYNEQFF. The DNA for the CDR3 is TGTGCCAGCAGCTCCGCCTCGGGGGACTCCTACAATGAGCAGTTCTTC.

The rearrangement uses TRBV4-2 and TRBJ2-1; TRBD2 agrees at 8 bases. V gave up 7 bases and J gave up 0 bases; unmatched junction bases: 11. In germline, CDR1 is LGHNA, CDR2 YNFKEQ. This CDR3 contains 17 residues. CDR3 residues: CASKSRGGSPSYNEQFF. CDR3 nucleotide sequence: TGTGCCAGCAAATCTCGGGGGGGATCTCCCTCCTACAATGAGCAGTTCTTC.

The CDR3 sequence: CASSPQSGAGDYNEQFF. The CDR3 DNA reads TGTGCCAGCAGTCCCCAAAGCGGAGCGGGGGACTACAATGAGCAGTTCTTC. The gene calls are TRBV12-3 or TRBV12-4 and TRBJ2-1; 8 bases align to TRBD2. Trimming took 5 bases from V and 3 from J; bases not matched to a gene: 12. The CDR3 runs 17 residues.

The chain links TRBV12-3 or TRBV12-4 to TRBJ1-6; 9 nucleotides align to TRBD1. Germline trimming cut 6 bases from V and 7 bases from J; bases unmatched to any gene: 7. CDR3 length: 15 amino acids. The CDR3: CASRALGTGNSPLHF. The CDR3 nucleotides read TGTGCCAGCAGAGCCTTAGGGACAGGGAATTCACCCCTCCACTTT.

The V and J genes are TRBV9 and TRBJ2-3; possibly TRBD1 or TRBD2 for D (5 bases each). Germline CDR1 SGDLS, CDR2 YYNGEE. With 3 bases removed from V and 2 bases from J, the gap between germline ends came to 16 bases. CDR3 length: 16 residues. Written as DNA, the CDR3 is TGTGCCAGCAGCGAGGCCCCGGGACGGTACACAGATACGCAGTATTTT. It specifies CASSEAPGRYTDTQYF.

CDR3 protein: CSASRGPSSYNEQFF. CDR3 DNA sequence: TGCAGTGCTAGTCGGGGTCCTAGCTCCTACAATGAGCAGTTCTTC. The chain recombines TRBV20-1 with TRBJ2-1, with D possibly TRBD2 on 5 matching bases. Trimming stripped 3 bases from V and 0 bases from J, with 12 bases between. The germline V gene has CDR1 DFQATT and CDR2 SNEGSKA (reference sequence). This CDR3 comprises 15 residues.

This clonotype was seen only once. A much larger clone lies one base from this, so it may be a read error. CDR3 DNA: TGCAGCGTTGAACCCAGGCGGGGGGTCGACAATGAGCAGTACTTC. It is translated as CSVEPRRGVDNEQYF. The chain carries TRBV29-1 and TRBJ2-1; 8 nucleotides match TRBD2. The J call may not be correct, given that the DNA end is closer to TRBJ2-7. Germline CDR1 SQVTM, CDR2 ANQGSEA. This CDR3 region has 15 residues.

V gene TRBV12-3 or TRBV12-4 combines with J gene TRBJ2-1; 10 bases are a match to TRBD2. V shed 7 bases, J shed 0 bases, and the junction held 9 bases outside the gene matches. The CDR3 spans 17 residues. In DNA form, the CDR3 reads TGTGCCAGCATCACTAGCGGGGATTACAGCTCCTACAATGAGCAGTTCTTC. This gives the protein CASITSGDYSSYNEQFF.

As DNA, the CDR3 is TGTGCCACCAGTGATTTTGCAAGGATTCGAGGCGACAATGAGCAGTTCTTC. Protein: CATSDFARIRGDNEQFF. The chain is built from TRBV24-1 and TRBJ2-1; D is unresolved. The germline V and J ends were trimmed by 1 base and 5 bases, with 17 bases remaining between them. This CDR3 has 17 residues. The V gene's germline CDR1 is KGHDR and CDR2 SFDVKD.

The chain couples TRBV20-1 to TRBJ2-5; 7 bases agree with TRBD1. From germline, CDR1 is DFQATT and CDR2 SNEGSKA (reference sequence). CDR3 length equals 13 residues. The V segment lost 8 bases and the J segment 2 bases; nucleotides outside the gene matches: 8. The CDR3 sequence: CSPYDRAQETQYF. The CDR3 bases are TGCAGTCCCTACGACAGGGCTCAAGAGACCCAGTACTTC.

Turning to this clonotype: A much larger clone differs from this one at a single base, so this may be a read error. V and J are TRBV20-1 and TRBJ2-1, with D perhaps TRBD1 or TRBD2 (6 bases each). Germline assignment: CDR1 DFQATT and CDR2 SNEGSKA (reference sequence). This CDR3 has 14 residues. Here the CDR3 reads CSTRRGAHYNEQFF. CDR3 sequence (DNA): TGCAGTACTAGAAGGGGGGCCCACTACAATGAGCAGTTCTTC.

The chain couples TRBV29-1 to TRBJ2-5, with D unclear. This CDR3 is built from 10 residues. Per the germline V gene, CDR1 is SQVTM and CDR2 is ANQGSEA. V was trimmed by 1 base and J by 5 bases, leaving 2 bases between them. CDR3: CSVEAETQYF. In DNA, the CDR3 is TGCAGCGTTGAAGCCGAGACCCAGTACTTC. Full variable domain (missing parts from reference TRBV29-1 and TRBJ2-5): SAVISQKPSRDICQRGTSLTIQCQVDSQVTMMFWYRQQPGQSLTLIATANQGSEATYESGFVIDKFPISRPNLTFSTLTVSNMSPEDSSIYLCSVEAETQYFGPGTRLLVL.